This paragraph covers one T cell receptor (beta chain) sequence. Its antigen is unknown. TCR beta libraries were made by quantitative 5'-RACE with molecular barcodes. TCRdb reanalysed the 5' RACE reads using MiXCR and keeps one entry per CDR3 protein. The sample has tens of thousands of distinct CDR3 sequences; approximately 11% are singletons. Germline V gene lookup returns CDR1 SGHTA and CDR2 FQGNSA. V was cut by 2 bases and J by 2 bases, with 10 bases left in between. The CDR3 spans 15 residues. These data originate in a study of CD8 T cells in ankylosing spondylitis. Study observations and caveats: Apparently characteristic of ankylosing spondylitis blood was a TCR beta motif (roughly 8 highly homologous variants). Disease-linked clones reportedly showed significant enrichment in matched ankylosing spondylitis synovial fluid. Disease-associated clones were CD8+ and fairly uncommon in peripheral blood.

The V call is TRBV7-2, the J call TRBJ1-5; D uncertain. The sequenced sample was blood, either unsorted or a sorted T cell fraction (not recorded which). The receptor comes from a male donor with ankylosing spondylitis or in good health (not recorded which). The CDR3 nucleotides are TGTGCCAGCAGCTTATACGGGGAGGGCAATCAGCCCCAGCATTTT. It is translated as CASSLYGEGNQPQHF. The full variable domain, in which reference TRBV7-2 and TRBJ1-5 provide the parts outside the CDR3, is GAGVSQSPSNKVTEKGKDVELRCDPISGHTALYWYRQSLGQGLEFLIYFQGNSAPDKSGLPSDRFSAERTGGSVSTLTIQRTQQEDSAVYLCASSLYGEGNQPQHFGDGTRLSIL.